Listed below are T cell receptor beta chains from one sample, sequenced in a study of beta chain features in type 1 diabetes. TCRdb's copy holds only in-frame clones and misses some; the assay was immunoSEQ multiplex PCR. The table has hundreds of thousands of clones, 15% to 18% seen once. Sequencing was performed on naive CD4+ T cells from blood. The receptors come from a man aged 18-30 years in good health. CDR3s include the opening cysteine and the closing phenylalanine or tryptophan. The order of the fields is D gene, clone size, V gene, J gene, CDR3 protein, CDR3 DNA. A D gene is named only where the DNA matches it firmly. Only some rows state a clone size, as once, few, many or a class for expanded clones.

d_gene: TRBD1; abundance: few; v_gene: TRBV28; j_gene: TRBJ2-7; CDR3aa: CASSSSGQMSYEQYF; CDR3nt: TGTGCCAGCAGTTCATCGGGACAGATGTCCTACGAGCAGTACTTC
d_gene: -; abundance: -; v_gene: TRBV4-2; j_gene: TRBJ1-1; CDR3aa: CASSPGSFVNTEAFF; CDR3nt: TGTGCCAGCAGCCCCGGGTCTTTCGTGAACACTGAAGCTTTCTTT
d_gene: -; abundance: few; v_gene: TRBV7-2; j_gene: TRBJ1-1; CDR3aa: CASTTQTVNTEAFF; CDR3nt: TGTGCCAGCACCACTCAGACGGTAAACACTGAAGCTTTCTTT
d_gene: -; abundance: -; v_gene: TRBV4-2; j_gene: TRBJ2-5; CDR3aa: CASSPGPEETQYF; CDR3nt: TGTGCCAGCAGCCCCGGACCCGAAGAGACCCAGTACTTC
d_gene: -; abundance: -; v_gene: TRBV9; j_gene: TRBJ2-3; CDR3aa: CASSVDGSTDTQYF; CDR3nt: TGTGCCAGCAGCGTAGACGGCTCCACAGATACGCAGTATTTT
d_gene: -; abundance: -; v_gene: TRBV5-1; j_gene: TRBJ2-5; CDR3aa: CASSLDSPGETQYF; CDR3nt: TGCGCCAGCAGCTTGGACAGTCCGGGAGAGACCCAGTACTTC
d_gene: -; abundance: -; v_gene: TRBV18; j_gene: TRBJ1-5; CDR3aa: CASSPGWSAGRQPQHF; CDR3nt: TGTGCCAGCTCACCAGGATGGTCGGCGGGTCGGCAGCCCCAGCATTTT
d_gene: TRBD2; abundance: -; v_gene: TRBV4-1; j_gene: TRBJ2-1; CDR3aa: CASSQDRASGKEVSYNEQFF; CDR3nt: TGCGCCAGCAGCCAAGATCGGGCTAGCGGGAAGGAAGTCTCCTACAATGAGCAGTTCTTC
d_gene: TRBD2; abundance: few; v_gene: TRBV10-3; j_gene: TRBJ2-2; CDR3aa: CAMQRGGTGELFF; CDR3nt: TGTGCCATGCAGCGGGGGGGCACCGGGGAGCTGTTTTTT
d_gene: TRBD2; abundance: -; v_gene: TRBV7-2; j_gene: TRBJ2-3; CDR3aa: CASTTTGLAGGPQGTQYF; CDR3nt: TGTGCCAGCACCACAACAGGACTAGCGGGGGGTCCTCAGGGTACGCAGTATTTT
d_gene: TRBD1; abundance: -; v_gene: TRBV28; j_gene: TRBJ1-5; CDR3aa: CASSRQGASNQPQHF; CDR3nt: TGTGCCAGCAGTCGACAGGGGGCGTCCAATCAGCCCCAGCATTTT
d_gene: TRBD1; abundance: few; v_gene: TRBV29-1; j_gene: TRBJ2-7; CDR3aa: CSAAMTGGTYEQYF; CDR3nt: TGCAGCGCCGCCATGACAGGGGGGACCTACGAGCAGTACTTC
d_gene: -; abundance: -; v_gene: TRBV19; j_gene: TRBJ2-5; CDR3aa: CASSISETQYF; CDR3nt: TGTGCCAGTAGTATATCGGAGACCCAGTACTTC
d_gene: TRBD1; abundance: -; v_gene: TRBV29-1; j_gene: TRBJ1-6; CDR3aa: CSVGGQPNSPLHF; CDR3nt: TGCAGCGTAGGGGGACAGCCTAATTCACCCCTCCACTTT
d_gene: -; abundance: -; v_gene: TRBV5-1; j_gene: TRBJ2-7; CDR3aa: CASSSLRFGGTYEQYF; CDR3nt: TGCGCCAGCAGCTCCCTTCGCTTCGGGGGAACCTACGAGCAGTACTTC
d_gene: -; abundance: few; v_gene: TRBV29-1; j_gene: TRBJ1-2; CDR3aa: CSVQVNYGYTF; CDR3nt: TGCAGCGTGCAGGTTAACTATGGCTACACCTTC
d_gene: -; abundance: -; v_gene: TRBV6-1; j_gene: TRBJ1-2; CDR3aa: CASHSLALGGYTF; CDR3nt: TGTGCCAGCCACTCACTCGCACTGGGTGGCTACACCTTC
d_gene: TRBD2; abundance: few; v_gene: TRBV7-7; j_gene: TRBJ2-3; CDR3aa: CASSFQAGGQDTQYF; CDR3nt: TGTGCTAGCAGCTTTCAAGCGGGGGGGCAAGATACGCAGTATTTT
d_gene: -; abundance: few; v_gene: TRBV27; j_gene: TRBJ2-7; CDR3aa: CASSLEGVGEQYF; CDR3nt: TGTGCCAGCAGTTTGGAGGGAGTCGGCGAGCAGTACTTC
d_gene: TRBD1; abundance: -; v_gene: TRBV30; j_gene: TRBJ1-6; CDR3aa: CAWSGQGNYNSPLHF; CDR3nt: TGTGCCTGGAGTGGACAGGGTAATTATAATTCACCCCTCCACTTT
d_gene: -; abundance: -; v_gene: TRBV7-9; j_gene: TRBJ2-7; CDR3aa: CATTRDGTYEQYF; CDR3nt: TGTGCCACCACCCGGGACGGAACCTACGAGCAGTACTTC
d_gene: -; abundance: -; v_gene: TRBV4-1; j_gene: TRBJ2-3; CDR3aa: CASSQDGGNGDTQYF; CDR3nt: TGCGCCAGCAGCCAAGATGGAGGTAACGGGGATACGCAGTATTTT
d_gene: -; abundance: -; v_gene: TRBV6-1; j_gene: TRBJ1-5; CDR3aa: CASRETYNQPQHF; CDR3nt: TGTGCCAGCAGAGAGACCTACAATCAGCCCCAGCATTTT
d_gene: -; abundance: few; v_gene: TRBV14; j_gene: TRBJ1-1; CDR3aa: CASSQGMNTEAFF; CDR3nt: TGTGCCAGCAGCCAGGGGATGAACACTGAAGCTTTCTTT
d_gene: -; abundance: -; v_gene: TRBV7-9; j_gene: TRBJ2-5; CDR3aa: CASSSRRPTRETQYF; CDR3nt: TGTGCCAGCAGCTCAAGGCGGCCCACACGAGAGACCCAGTACTTC
d_gene: -; abundance: few; v_gene: TRBV11-1; j_gene: TRBJ1-5; CDR3aa: CASSQGGNQPQHF; CDR3nt: TGTGCCAGCAGCCAAGGGGGAAATCAGCCCCAGCATTTT
d_gene: -; abundance: -; v_gene: TRBV4-1; j_gene: TRBJ2-1; CDR3aa: CASSQVQVEQFF; CDR3nt: TGCGCCAGCAGCCAAGTTCAAGTTGAGCAGTTCTTC